The entry below describes one T cell receptor beta chain. Its binding antigen is unknown. Base quality data are lacking; no much larger clone is found one base away. The CDR3 covers 11 residues, taking in both the cysteine and the phenylalanine. CDR3 DNA only is kept here, 33 bases in frame from base 1. V sheds 7 bases and J sheds 0 bases, leaving 6 bases between their ends. CDR1 is given as SQVTM and CDR2 as ANQGSEA, both from the germline V gene. Sorted unstimulated T cells and proliferating T cells recovered from mixed lymphocyte reactions were subjected to TCRbeta CDR3 sequencing. Fresh whole blood from approximately ten HLA-typed healthy donors was used to isolate PBMCs. Unstimulated CD4+ regulatory T cells were FACS-sorted to map the origin of alloreactive clones. The sample comes from a study of siplizumab effects on memory and regulatory T cells (dated by TCRdb to between 2019 and 2020). As for the study more broadly: The effect of the anti-CD2 antibody siplizumab on alloreactive T-cell subsets was examined in allogeneic mixed lymphocyte reactions constructed from human PBMCs.

Receptors were amplified or captured by the immunoSEQ multiplex PCR assay. Each sample had 85,000 to 100,000 TCR templates assayed by the deep sequencing platform. Genomic DNA extracted from sorted T cells was the material used for TCRbeta CDR3 sequencing. Per the authors' processing: The R programming language was used for clonal analysis of the TCRbeta CDR3 data. Comparing unstimulated samples against CFSE-low samples taken after the reaction was how alloreactive CD4+ and CD8+ clones were defined. By matching sequences to the repertoires of sorted unstimulated Treg and non-Treg cells, each alloreactive CD4+ clone was assigned a regulatory or non-regulatory origin. TCRdb provides this immuneACCESS table in a form limited to in-frame rearrangements. Some clones are lacking; in checked studies, under half of them reflect an unresolved V gene, and why the rest are absent is not known. That table supplies the V and J calls and clone size; D and trimming were determined from the DNA. Across this sample there are about 70,000 clones, with 88% seen only once. Clones ranked in the top ten supply about 1.7% of the sample.

Here is what the overall study found, with its caveats: Among mappable alloreactive CD4+ clones, the Treg-derived fraction averaged about 70% with siplizumab versus 25% to 30% in control reactions. Because sequences at frequencies below about 10^-5 were poorly captured, only a minor fraction of alloreactive clones could be mapped back to unstimulated subsets. Siplizumab significantly reduced the cumulative frequency of alloreactive sequences traceable to unstimulated CD4+ memory T cells. Greater diversity appeared to be present in unstimulated naive T cells than in memory T cells, and a substantial contribution to the alloresponse seemed to be made by naive cells. The suppressive function of proliferating Tregs from siplizumab cultures was not functionally confirmed. A naive or memory phenotype could not be assigned to roughly 75-97% of proliferating CD4+ or CD8+ clones.

In this chain, TRBV29-1 is recombined with TRBJ1-2; no D segment can be confidently identified. Source material: Tregs sorted from blood. The TCR sequence derives from a human donor in good health. In nucleotide form, the sequence is TGCAGCGCCACTACTAACTATGGCTACACCTTC. Protein translation: CSATTNYGYTF.